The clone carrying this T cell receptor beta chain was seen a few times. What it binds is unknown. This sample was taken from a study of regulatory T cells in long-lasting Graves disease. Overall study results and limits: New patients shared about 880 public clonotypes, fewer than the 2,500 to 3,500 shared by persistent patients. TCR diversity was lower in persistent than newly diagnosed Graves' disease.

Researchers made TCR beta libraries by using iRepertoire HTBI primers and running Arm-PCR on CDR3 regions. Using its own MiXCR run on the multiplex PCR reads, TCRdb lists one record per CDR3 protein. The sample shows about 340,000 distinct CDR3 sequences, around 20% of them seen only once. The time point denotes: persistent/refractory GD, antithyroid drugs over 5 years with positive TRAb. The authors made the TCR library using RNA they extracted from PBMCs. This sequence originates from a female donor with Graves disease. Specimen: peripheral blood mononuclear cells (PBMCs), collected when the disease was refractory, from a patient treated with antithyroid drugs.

CDR3 nucleotide sequence: TGCGCCAGCAGTGAGCGATCAGGGGGATCCGGGGAGCTGTTTTTT. It encodes CASSERSGGSGELFF. The genes are TRBV10-2 and TRBJ2-2; 7 bases align to TRBD1. CDR1 is WSHSY and CDR2 is SAAADI in the germline V gene. The CDR3 contains 15 residues. The J segment lost 6 bases and the V segment lost 2 bases, leaving 6 bases of the junction unmatched.